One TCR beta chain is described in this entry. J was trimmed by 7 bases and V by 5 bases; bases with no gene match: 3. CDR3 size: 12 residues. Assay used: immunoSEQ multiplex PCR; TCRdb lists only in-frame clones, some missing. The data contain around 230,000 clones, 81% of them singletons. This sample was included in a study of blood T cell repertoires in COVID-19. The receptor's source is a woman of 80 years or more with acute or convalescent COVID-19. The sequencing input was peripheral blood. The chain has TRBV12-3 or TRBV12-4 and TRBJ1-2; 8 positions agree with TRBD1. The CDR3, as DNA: TGTGCCAGCAGTCCCGACAGGGGTGGCTACACCTTC. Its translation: CASSPDRGGYTF.